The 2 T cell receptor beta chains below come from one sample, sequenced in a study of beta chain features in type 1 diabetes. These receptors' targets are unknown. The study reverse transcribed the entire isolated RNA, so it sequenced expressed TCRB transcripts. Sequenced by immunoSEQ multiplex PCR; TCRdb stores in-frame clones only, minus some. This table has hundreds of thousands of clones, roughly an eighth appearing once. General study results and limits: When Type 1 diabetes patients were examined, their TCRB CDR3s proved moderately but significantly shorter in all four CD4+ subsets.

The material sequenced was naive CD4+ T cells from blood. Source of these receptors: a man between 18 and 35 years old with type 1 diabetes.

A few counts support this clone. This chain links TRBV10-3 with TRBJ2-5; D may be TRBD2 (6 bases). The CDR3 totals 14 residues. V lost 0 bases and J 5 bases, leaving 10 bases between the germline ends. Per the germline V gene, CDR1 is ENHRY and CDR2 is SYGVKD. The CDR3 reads CAISESDGTETQYF. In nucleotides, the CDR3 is TGTGCCATCAGTGAGTCTGACGGGACTGAGACCCAGTACTTC.

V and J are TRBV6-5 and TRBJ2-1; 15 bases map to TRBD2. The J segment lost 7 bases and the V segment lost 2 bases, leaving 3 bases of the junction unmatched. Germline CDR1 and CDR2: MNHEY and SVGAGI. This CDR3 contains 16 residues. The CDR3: CASSYRTSGRGNEQFF. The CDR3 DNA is TGTGCCAGCAGTTACCGGACTAGCGGGAGGGGGAATGAGCAGTTCTTC.